The next 19 T cell receptor beta chains were all read from a single sample in a study of shared clonotypes between healthy human individuals. Sequenced by immunoSEQ multiplex PCR; TCRdb stores in-frame clones only, minus some. The sample includes about 680,000 clones, approximately 75% of them seen just once. The sequenced material came from memory CD4+ T cells sorted from blood. The subset here: CD45RA-negative fraction. All receptors come from a woman in her thirties in good health.

The chain carries TRBV29-1 and TRBJ2-1; D may be TRBD2 (5 bases). This CDR3 contains 16 residues. Germline values: CDR1 SQVTM, CDR2 ANQGSEA. Trimming shortened V by 5 bases and J by 6 bases, and 23 bases separated the two germline ends. CDR3 DNA: TGCAGCGTTCGTTTCCGTGGATGGGGAGTCGTCAATGAGCAGTTCTTC. It translates to CSVRFRGWGVVNEQFF.

This rearrangement joins TRBV7-9 to TRBJ2-1; D not certain. The CDR3 totals 13 residues. Between the trimmed V and J ends, which lost 2 bases and 12 bases, there was a span of 14 bases. CDR1 SEHNR and CDR2 FQNEAQ come from the germline V gene (reference sequence). Here the CDR3 DNA reads TGTGCCAGCAGCTTAACGTCTGGTTTTGGGCAGTTCTTC. It is translated as CASSLTSGFGQFF.

Notes on this clone: Other DNA sequences in this specimen translate into the identical CDR3. V and J are TRBV14 and TRBJ1-2, with 8 positions matching TRBD1. V trimming: 3 bases; J trimming: 8 bases; junction bases outside the gene matches: 5. The CDR3 totals 13 residues. Per the germline V gene, CDR1 is SGHDN and CDR2 is FVKESK. This chain's CDR3 is CASSQDRVGGYTF. CDR3 in DNA: TGTGCCAGCAGCCAGGACAGGGTAGGAGGCTACACCTTC.

This clone was picked up one time. The sample contains more than one DNA sequence encoding this CDR3. CDR3 residues: CASSILGLSGANVLTF. The CDR3 region has the DNA TGTGCCAGTAGTATACTGGGGTTGTCTGGGGCCAACGTCCTGACTTTC. V is TRBV19 and J is TRBJ2-6; D unclear. The CDR3 runs 16 residues. V lost 2 bases and J lost 1, with 9 bases in between. Germline CDR1 LNHDA, CDR2 SQIVND (reference sequence).

The chain combines TRBV29-1 with TRBJ2-7; D not resolved. This CDR3 spans 14 amino acids. Trimming removed 3 bases at V and 6 bases at J, with 18 bases between. The germline gives CDR1 SQVTM, CDR2 ANQGSEA. In DNA form, the CDR3 reads TGCAGCGTTGACGTTACTATATCCGGTTCCGAGCAGTACTTC. It codes for CSVDVTISGSEQYF.

This clone was seen more than once but under ten times. This sequence joins TRBV6-4 and TRBJ2-2; 11 bases agree with TRBD2. Trimming removed 5 bases from V and 3 bases from J; junction bases left unmatched: 2. The CDR3 contains 15 residues. The germline gives CDR1 MRHNA, CDR2 SNTAGT. The CDR3 protein is CASSPGLADTGELFF. CDR3 nucleotides: TGTGCCAGCAGTCCGGGACTAGCGGACACCGGGGAGCTGTTTTTT.

This clone was observed a single time. The V call is TRBV29-1, the J call TRBJ2-1, with TRBD2 identical over 13 bases. This CDR3 spans 14 amino acids. Losses at the gene ends were 6 bases for V and 5 bases for J; bases not matched to a gene: 4. Germline V CDR1 and CDR2: SQVTM, ANQGSEA. The CDR3 bases are TGCAGCGTAATAGGGACTAGCGGGGACAATGAGCAGTTCTTC. It is translated as CSVIGTSGDNEQFF.

This chain links TRBV28 with TRBJ1-5, with D possibly matching TRBD1 (5 bases). V lost 2 bases and J 7 bases, leaving 12 bases between the germline ends. Germline CDR1 reads MDHEN; CDR2 reads SYDVKM. The CDR3 has 14 residues. The CDR3 DNA reads TGTGCCAGCAGTTTAGACAGTCGCAGACAGCCCCAGCATTTT. This encodes CASSLDSRRQPQHF.

This chain connects TRBV2 to TRBJ1-5; D possibly corresponds to TRBD1 (6 bases). The V end was cut by 6 bases, the J end by 4 bases, with 19 bases between. CDR1 SNHLY and CDR2 FYNNEI come from the germline V gene. The CDR3 is made up of 16 amino acids. CDR3 protein: CASRGDRYGGNQPQHF. The CDR3 DNA follows: TGTGCCAGCAGGGGAGACAGGTACGGGGGGAATCAGCCCCAGCATTTT.

V usage is TRBV1 and J usage is TRBJ2-3; TRBD2, the table's D call, was not compared with the DNA. TRBV1 is marked as a pseudogene. CDR3 length equals 18 residues. CDR3 amino acids: CTSSHQAGCRRGTDTQYF. CDR3 nucleotides: TGCACCAGCAGCCACCAAGCGGGATGTCGTCGGGGCACAGATACGCAGTATTTT.

This chain uses TRBV2 with TRBJ1-5; D gene ambiguous. Germline values: CDR1 SNHLY, CDR2 FYNNEI. There are 14 residues in the CDR3. V was cut by 8 bases and J by 2 bases, with 13 bases left in between. The CDR3 coding sequence is TGTGCCAGCGCACCTCGTCAGGGCAATCAGCCCCAGCATTTT. Its translation is CASAPRQGNQPQHF.

The rearrangement joins TRBV12-5 to TRBJ1-1; 7 bases agree with TRBD1. The CDR3 is 13 amino acids. The V gene end was trimmed by 8 bases and the J gene end by 1 base; junction bases not matched to a gene: 4. Germline CDR1 is LGHNT and CDR2 is FRNRAP. DNA for the CDR3: TGTGCTAGTCGGCGGACAGGGAACACTGAAGCTTTCTTT. Its translation: CASRRTGNTEAFF.

The V and J genes are TRBV6-1 and TRBJ1-2, with 10 positions matching TRBD1. CDR3 length equals 12 residues. From germline, CDR1 is MNHNS and CDR2 SASEGT. V shed 10 bases and J 5 bases; nucleotides not matched to a gene: 4. CDR3 sequence reads: CAILDRGYGYTF. The CDR3 region has the DNA TGTGCCATCCTGGACAGGGGGTATGGCTACACCTTC.

The chain carries TRBV25-1 and TRBJ2-3, with D possibly matching TRBD2 (6 bases). The CDR3 totals 15 residues. V was trimmed by 4 bases and J by 1 base, leaving 12 bases between them. Per the germline V gene, CDR1 is MGHDK and CDR2 is SYGVNS. The CDR3 sequence is CASSAVGGGTDTQYF. The CDR3 bases are TGTGCCAGCAGTGCGGTAGGAGGGGGCACAGATACGCAGTATTTT.

The V call is TRBV5-6, the J call TRBJ2-3; TRBD2 matches 8 bases. J gave up 6 bases and V 3 bases, and 6 bases lay outside the gene matches. The CDR3 extends over 14 amino acids. Germline values: CDR1 SGHDT, CDR2 YYEEEE. CDR3 in amino acids: CASSYSGIGDTQYF. The CDR3 DNA sequence: TGTGCCAGCAGCTATAGCGGGATAGGGGATACGCAGTATTTT.

This clone was counted at least ten times. The sample holds other DNA sequences that translate to the same CDR3. The chain joins TRBV29-1 to TRBJ1-1; TRBD1 matches 8 bases. The CDR3 runs to 12 residues. Trimming cost V 7 bases and J 2 bases; bases outside gene matches: 3. Germline V gene data show CDR1 as SQVTM and CDR2 as ANQGSEA. The CDR3 sequence is CSADRGNTEAFF. The DNA for the CDR3 is TGCAGCGCCGACAGGGGAAACACTGAAGCTTTCTTT.

V and J are TRBV18 and TRBJ1-2, with unresolved D. Looked up from germline, CDR1 is KGHSH and CDR2 is LQKENI. The CDR3 contains 15 residues. Trimming removed 3 bases at V and 2 bases at J, with 13 bases between. CDR3 nucleotide sequence: TGTGCCAGCTCACCCCTGGGTGGAGCCAACTATGGCTACACCTTC. As protein: CASSPLGGANYGYTF.

With respect to this clone: Different DNA sequences within this sample yield the same CDR3. The chain is built from TRBV2 and TRBJ1-5; 7 bases align to TRBD1. Losses at the gene ends were 3 bases for V and 4 bases for J; bases not matched to a gene: 3. The CDR3 consists of 14 residues. The germline CDR1 and CDR2 sequences are SNHLY and FYNNEI. The CDR3 loop is CASSERQGNQPQHF. The CDR3 DNA reads TGTGCCAGCAGTGAGAGACAGGGAAATCAGCCCCAGCATTTT.

The CDR3 DNA reads as TGTGCCAGCTCCCAGCGGGGGTCCCGACCGCCCTACGAGCAGTACTTC. Translating it yields CASSQRGSRPPYEQYF. The chain is built from TRBV27 and TRBJ2-7, with 8 bases identical to TRBD2. CDR3 size: 16 residues. V lost 8 bases and J lost 2; bases outside the gene matches: 14. Looked up from germline, CDR1 is MNHEY and CDR2 is SMNVEV (reference sequence).